A single sample gave rise to the 11 T cell receptor beta chains below, sequenced in a study of cytomegalovirus exposure and HLA in healthy donors. 60 Vbeta and 13 Jbeta primers were used in PCR. Repertoires were generated with immunoSEQ multiplex PCR, while TCRdb's copy carries only in-frame clones and drops some. The profile shows 150,000 to 200,000 clones, roughly 79% of them singletons. Sequencing used PBMCs. The source is a man in his thirties or forties in good health and CMV-seronegative.

As DNA, the CDR3 is TGTGCCAGCTCACCTAAGGGGGACACTGAAGCTTTCTTT. Protein product: CASSPKGDTEAFF. V usage is TRBV18 and J usage is TRBJ1-1, with D tentatively TRBD1 (6 bases). Trimming took off 3 bases at V and 3 bases at J, with 8 bases between the two ends. The CDR3 covers 13 residues. Germline assignment: CDR1 KGHSH and CDR2 LQKENI.

V gene TRBV6-5 combines with J gene TRBJ2-3; D might be TRBD1 (6 bases). Germline V lookup: CDR1 MNHEY, CDR2 SVGAGI. This CDR3 region has 14 residues. The V end lost 6 bases, the J end lost 0 bases, and 10 bases lay between the germline ends. CDR3 nucleotides: TGTGCCAGCAGAACGGACAGTAGCACAGATACGCAGTATTTT. Translating it yields CASRTDSSTDTQYF.

The chain is built from TRBV10-2 and TRBJ2-7; tentative D call: TRBD2 (6 bases). The V gene's germline CDR1 is WSHSY and CDR2 SAAADI. The length of the CDR3 is 14 residues. Trimming took off 6 bases at V and 6 bases at J, with 18 bases between the two ends. The CDR3 bases are TGCGCCAGCAGGATCGGGGGTTTCGGCGGCGAGCAGTACTTC. As protein: CASRIGGFGGEQYF.

This clone came up once. The CDR3 nucleotides are TGTGCCAGCAGCTTATTGAGGGGTGGGAAGCGGGATATAAAAAACATTCAGTACTTC. Amino acid sequence: CASSLLRGGKRDIKNIQYF. The V gene is TRBV7-2, the J gene TRBJ2-4, with TRBD2 matching over 7 bases. There are 19 residues in the CDR3. With 2 bases clipped from V and 4 bases from J, the junction kept 17 bases outside the gene matches. Germline V gives CDR1 SGHTA, CDR2 FQGNSA.

The chain couples TRBV6-5 to TRBJ2-4; tentatively, D is TRBD1 (6 bases). Germline lookup yields CDR1 MNHEY and CDR2 SVGAGI. The CDR3 totals 15 residues. The V gene lost 6 bases and the J gene lost 0 bases, with 12 bases spanning the gap. CDR3 bases: TGTGCCAGCAGCGAGACAGGACTAGCCAAAAACATTCAGTACTTC. Residues: CASSETGLAKNIQYF.

The rearrangement links TRBV18 to TRBJ2-5; 9 nucleotides align to TRBD2. Germline CDR1 KGHSH, CDR2 LQKENI. The CDR3 runs 17 residues. The V segment lost 0 bases and the J segment 5 bases; nucleotides outside the gene matches: 10. The CDR3 bases are TGTGCCAGCTCACCACCGTCTAGCGGGATGGTAAGGGAGACCCAGTACTTC. It translates to CASSPPSSGMVRETQYF.

The rearrangement joins TRBV7-8 to TRBJ1-1, with D possibly TRBD1 on 5 matching bases. There are 14 residues in the CDR3. The germline CDR1 and CDR2 sequences are SGHVS and FQNEAQ. Trimming shortened V by 2 bases and J by 5 bases, and 12 bases separated the two germline ends. This CDR3 reads CASSLLKGRTEAFF. The CDR3 DNA reads TGTGCCAGCAGCTTACTCAAGGGGAGGACTGAAGCTTTCTTT. The whole variable domain, remainder taken from reference TRBV7-8 and TRBJ1-1, is GAGVSQSPRYKVAKRGQDVALRCDPISGHVSLFWYQQALGQGPEFLTYFQNEAQLDKSGLPSDRFFAERPEGSVSTLKIQRTQQEDSAVYLCASSLLKGRTEAFFGQGTRLTVV.

Comments on this clone: Other nucleotide sequences from this sample produce the same CDR3. The rearrangement links TRBV4-1 to TRBJ1-5; D is uncertain. The germline gives CDR1 MGHRA, CDR2 YSYEKL. V lost 0 bases, J lost 2 bases, and 11 bases lay in between. The CDR3 sequence is 16 residues long. CDR3 coding DNA: TGCGCCAGCAGCCAAGATGGAGGAATTGGCAATCAGCCCCAGCATTTT. It is translated as CASSQDGGIGNQPQHF.

This chain joins TRBV13 and TRBJ2-7; 8 bases are shared with TRBD1. The J segment lost 3 bases and the V segment lost 0 bases, leaving 10 bases of the junction unmatched. The germline V gene has CDR1 PRHDT and CDR2 FYEKMQ (reference sequence). The CDR3 consists of 17 residues. CDR3 in DNA: TGTGCCAGCAGCTTAGGAGAGACGGGACAGGTGAGCTACGAGCAGTACTTC. The encoded protein is CASSLGETGQVSYEQYF.

Regarding this clone: Other DNA sequences in this sample translate to the same CDR3. This chain links TRBV4-1 with TRBJ1-3, with TRBD1 identical over 7 bases. The CDR3 extends over 15 amino acids. Losses at the gene ends were 3 bases for V and 0 bases for J; bases not matched to a gene: 2. Looked up from germline, CDR1 is MGHRA and CDR2 is YSYEKL. The CDR3 region has the DNA TGCGCCAGCAGCCAGGACAGGAGCTCTGGAAACACCATATATTTT. Amino acid sequence: CASSQDRSSGNTIYF.

This chain joins TRBV27 and TRBJ1-5; no firm D call. With 4 bases removed from V and 4 bases from J, the gap between germline ends came to 17 bases. The germline V gene encodes CDR1 MNHEY and CDR2 SMNVEV (reference sequence). There are 16 residues in the CDR3. CDR3 residues: CASSSRSTSGNQPQHF. The DNA for the CDR3 is TGTGCCAGCAGTTCCCGAAGTACCTCCGGGAATCAGCCCCAGCATTTT.